The rows below give T cell receptor beta chains drawn from one sample of a study of shared clonotypes between healthy human individuals. The data were produced by immunoSEQ multiplex PCR, yet TCRdb's version contains in-frame clones alone and is incomplete. The table shows around 2.1 million clones, with 90% to 95% occurring only once. The sequenced sample consisted of naive CD8+ T cells from PBMCs. These receptors all come from a man aged 18-30 years in good health. Some clones in this sample may be carry-over from other donors' samples. Each CDR3 is given with its conserved first and last residue. A D gene is named only where the DNA matches it firmly. A row's size may be missing; if present it is once, few, many or a size class.

V	size	J	D	CDR3	DNA
TRBV9	-	TRBJ2-5	-	CASSEPQSGGPKETQYF	TGTGCCAGCAGCGAACCCCAGTCAGGAGGGCCTAAAGAGACCCAGTACTTC
TRBV4-3	-	TRBJ2-5	-	CASSQELSGMETQYF	TGCGCCAGCAGCCAAGAACTTTCCGGGATGGAGACCCAGTACTTC
TRBV7-8	-	TRBJ1-1	-	CASSLSVRENTEAFF	TGTGCCAGCAGCTTATCCGTCAGAGAGAACACTGAAGCTTTCTTT
TRBV9	-	TRBJ2-1	TRBD2	CASSPSGRAAGNEQFF	TGTGCCAGCAGCCCTAGCGGGAGGGCCGCTGGGAATGAGCAGTTCTTC
TRBV28	once	TRBJ2-7	-	CASSLRQLLPGTYEQYF	TGTGCCAGCAGTTTACGCCAACTATTACCGGGAACCTACGAGCAGTACTTC
TRBV5-6	-	TRBJ2-2	-	CASSLLQERNTGELFF	TGTGCCAGCAGCTTGTTGCAGGAACGGAACACCGGGGAGCTGTTTTTT
TRBV7-9	few	TRBJ1-1	-	CASSFRDVTNTEAFF	TGTGCCAGCAGCTTCCGGGACGTGACGAACACTGAAGCTTTCTTT
TRBV27	-	TRBJ1-1	-	CASSLSSKDTEAFF	TGTGCCAGCAGTTTAAGCAGTAAGGACACTGAAGCTTTCTTT
TRBV5-4	-	TRBJ2-1	-	CASTRLSSYNEQFF	TGTGCCAGCACCCGACTAAGCTCCTACAATGAGCAGTTCTTC
TRBV4-2	once	TRBJ2-3	TRBD2	CASSQVAGVAGTQYF	TGTGCCAGCAGCCAAGTAGCGGGAGTAGCGGGTACGCAGTATTTT
TRBV2	-	TRBJ2-7	-	CASRERLGEASSYEQYF	TGTGCCAGTCGGGAAAGACTAGGGGAGGCCTCGTCGTACGAGCAGTACTTC
TRBV27	-	TRBJ2-3	-	CASSLLMGSGTDTQYF	TGTGCCAGCAGTTTATTGATGGGGAGCGGGACAGATACGCAGTATTTT
TRBV28	-	TRBJ1-2	-	CASRPTPDYGYTF	TGTGCCAGCAGGCCGACTCCTGACTATGGCTACACCTTC
TRBV10-2	-	TRBJ2-7	-	CASSVEYGGNYEQYF	TGCGCCAGCAGTGTGGAGTATGGGGGAAACTACGAGCAGTACTTC
TRBV6-6	-	TRBJ2-7	-	CASSYTSTYEQYF	TGTGCCAGCAGTTACACTAGTACCTACGAGCAGTACTTC
TRBV7-9	-	TRBJ2-2	TRBD1	CASSSDRGGELFF	TGTGCCAGCAGCTCCGACAGGGGAGGGGAGCTGTTTTTT
TRBV9	-	TRBJ1-2	TRBD1	CASSPGTEHDYGYTF	TGTGCCAGCAGCCCAGGGACAGAACACGACTATGGCTACACCTTC
TRBV28	-	TRBJ2-7	TRBD1	CASSSGQNEQYF	TGTGCCAGCAGTTCGGGACAGAACGAGCAGTACTTC
TRBV5-8	-	TRBJ1-1	-	CASSRRTAKYQAFF	TGTGCCAGCAGCCGCCGGACAGCAAAATACCAAGCTTTCTTT
TRBV28	-	TRBJ1-2	TRBD1	CASCRQGGDYGYTF	TGTGCCAGCTGTCGACAGGGAGGCGACTATGGCTACACCTTC
TRBV5-1	-	TRBJ2-7	-	CASSLDLAQISSYEQYF	TGCGCCAGCAGCTTGGACCTGGCTCAGATAAGCTCCTACGAGCAGTACTTC
TRBV28	-	TRBJ2-1	-	CASSFSRNEQFF	TGTGCCAGCAGTTTTAGTCGGAATGAGCAGTTCTTC
TRBV7-3	-	TRBJ2-5	TRBD1	CASSLTGTGSETQYF	TGTGCCAGCAGCTTAACGGGGACAGGTTCGGAGACCCAGTACTTC
TRBV4-2	-	TRBJ1-3	-	CASSQEEGVRNTIYF	TGTGCCAGCAGCCAAGAGGAGGGGGTCAGAAACACCATATATTTT
TRBV7-9	-	TRBJ2-1	TRBD2	CASSPPRTSGSSNEQFF	TGTGCCAGCAGCCCACCTCGGACTAGCGGGAGTAGCAATGAGCAGTTCTTC
TRBV6-6	-	TRBJ2-3	TRBD2	CASSYSRGATDTQYF	TGTGCCAGCAGTTACTCGCGGGGGGCAACAGATACGCAGTATTTT